The 20 T cell receptor beta chains below were found in one sample sequenced in a study of T cell changes during pregnancy in multiple sclerosis. Sequencing was performed with immunoSEQ multiplex PCR; in TCRdb, only in-frame clones are kept and a portion is missing. The sample includes approximately 92,000 clones, about 92% of them seen just once. Here the sequenced sample was peripheral blood, taken in the first trimester of pregnancy. These receptors were taken from a female donor with multiple sclerosis, enrolled in a pregnancy study.

This clone was seen once. The J gene is TRBJ2-7, the V gene TRBV5-6, with 13 positions matching TRBD2. The trim removed 4 bases at V and 3 bases at J, leaving 7 bases unmatched. The CDR3 is 16 residues long. The germline V gene encodes CDR1 SGHDT and CDR2 YYEEEE. The CDR3 reads CASSLRTSGSIYEQYF. The CDR3, as DNA: TGTGCCAGCAGCCTGAGGACTAGCGGGAGTATCTACGAGCAGTACTTC.

The chain recombines TRBV11-2 with TRBJ2-3, with TRBD1 matching 7 bases. With V trimmed by 0 bases and J by 1 base, 10 bases remained unmatched. This CDR3 has 18 residues. Germline V gene data show CDR1 as SGHAT and CDR2 as FQNNGV. CDR3 sequence reads: CASSLDPAGTVRTDTQYF. As DNA, the CDR3 is TGTGCCAGCAGCTTAGATCCCGCCGGGACAGTTCGCACAGATACGCAGTATTTT. Combining the CDR3 with reference TRBV11-2 and TRBJ2-3 gives the whole variable domain EAGVAQSPRYKIIEKRQSVAFWCNPISGHATLYWYQQILGQGPKLLIQFQNNGVVDDSQLPKDRFSAERLKGVDSTLKIQPAKLEDSAVYLCASSLDPAGTVRTDTQYFGPGTRLTVL.

The chain combines TRBV29-1 with TRBJ1-2; no reliable D call. CDR1 SQVTM and CDR2 ANQGSEA come from the germline V gene. The CDR3 has 12 residues. The V gene lost 1 base and the J gene lost 8 bases, with 11 bases spanning the gap. The CDR3 sequence is CSVEGMETGYTF. CDR3 DNA sequence: TGCAGCGTTGAAGGGATGGAGACGGGCTACACCTTC.

V and J are TRBV7-2 and TRBJ1-5; no reliable D call. CDR1 SGHTA and CDR2 FQGNSA come from the germline V gene. This CDR3 is built from 14 residues. The V gene lost 3 bases and the J gene lost 4 bases, with 10 bases spanning the gap. Written as DNA, the CDR3 is TGTGCCAGCAGCTTGGCCGGCGGGAATCAGCCCCAGCATTTT. Its translation is CASSLAGGNQPQHF.

The gene calls are TRBV2 and TRBJ2-5; 10 nucleotides line up with TRBD1. The CDR3 extends over 14 amino acids. The V segment lost 10 bases and the J segment 12 bases; nucleotides outside the gene matches: 17. CDR1 is SNHLY and CDR2 is FYNNEI in the germline V gene. The CDR3 DNA sequence: TGTGCCATTACGAACCGGGACAGGGGACTTAAGGAGTACTTC. Its protein is CAITNRDRGLKEYF.

This clone appeared a single time. V gene TRBV7-3 combines with J gene TRBJ1-1; tentatively, D is TRBD1 (5 bases). From germline, CDR1 is SGHTA and CDR2 FQGTGA. V shed 1 base and J shed 4 bases, with 10 bases lying between them. This CDR3 contains 14 residues. DNA of the CDR3: TGTGCCAGCAGCTTAAACCGGGGGATCACTGAAGCTTTCTTT. This translates into CASSLNRGITEAFF.

The rearrangement links TRBV28 to TRBJ1-4, with 7 bases aligning to TRBD1. The germline gives CDR1 MDHEN, CDR2 SYDVKM. The CDR3 spans 15 residues. Trimming cost V 5 bases and J 4 bases; bases outside gene matches: 7. CDR3 DNA sequence: TGTGCCAGCAGTCTAGGGGGCTTGAGTAATGAAAAACTGTTTTTT. Its protein is CASSLGGLSNEKLFF.

This chain joins TRBV5-6 and TRBJ1-1; D gene uncertain. Germline values: CDR1 SGHDT, CDR2 YYEEEE. V lost 1 base and J 0 bases, leaving 7 bases between the germline ends. CDR3 length: 14 residues. CDR3 amino acids: CASSLHSLNTEAFF. The CDR3 DNA is TGTGCCAGCAGCTTGCACTCTCTGAACACTGAAGCTTTCTTT.

The chain uses TRBV23-1 and TRBJ2-1; no clear D gene. TRBV23-1 counts as an open reading frame of uncertain function. V lost 0 bases and J 0 bases, leaving 12 bases between the germline ends. The CDR3 is 17 amino acids. Here the CDR3 reads CASSQSSNSSSYNEQFF. The DNA for the CDR3 is TGCGCCAGCAGTCAATCTAGCAATTCAAGCTCCTACAATGAGCAGTTCTTC.

The chain uses TRBV29-1 and TRBJ2-1, with a tentative D call TRBD2 (5 bases). The CDR3 runs to 14 residues. The ends were cut back, 1 base at V and 12 bases at J, with 19 bases in the middle. The germline gives CDR1 SQVTM, CDR2 ANQGSEA. CDR3: CSVEVSLYIGGQFF. The DNA for the CDR3 is TGCAGCGTTGAAGTTTCCCTTTACATAGGAGGGCAGTTCTTC.

J is TRBJ2-5 and V is TRBV28, with D possibly matching TRBD2 (6 bases). Trimming stripped 4 bases from V and 8 bases from J, with 29 bases between. Germline CDR1 is MDHEN and CDR2 is SYDVKM. The CDR3 sequence is 18 residues long. CDR3 DNA sequence: TGTGCCAGCAGTTCACCGGGACTCGAGAAGAGTCGACGTCTCACCCAGTACTTC. Translated: CASSSPGLEKSRRLTQYF.

CDR3 amino acids: CATFSPQDYGYTF. CDR3 DNA sequence: TGTGCCACCTTTTCGCCTCAGGACTATGGCTACACCTTC. The chain is built from TRBV15 and TRBJ1-2; D is uncertain. Germline CDR1 LNHNV, CDR2 YYDKDF (reference sequence). V gave up 8 bases and J gave up 3 bases, with 13 bases separating them. The CDR3 totals 13 residues.

This clone was picked up one time. The rearrangement uses TRBV5-5 and TRBJ2-7; TRBD1 matches at 10 bases. From germline, CDR1 is SGHKS and CDR2 YYEKEE (reference sequence). Trimming took 4 bases from V and 0 from J; bases not matched to a gene: 13. The CDR3 contains 18 residues. This CDR3 is CASSKGTGVSPNSYEQYF. In DNA form, the CDR3 reads TGTGCCAGCAGCAAGGGGACAGGGGTTAGCCCCAACTCCTACGAGCAGTACTTC.

The chain recombines TRBV7-2 with TRBJ1-1; 8 bases line up with TRBD1. The V gene's germline CDR1 is SGHTA and CDR2 FQGNSA. Trimming at V came to 3 bases and at J to 11 bases, leaving 11 bases not matched to a gene. The CDR3 spans 14 residues. CDR3 amino acids: CASSLDRASREAFF. The CDR3 region has the DNA TGTGCCAGCAGCTTGGACAGGGCGTCCCGCGAGGCTTTCTTT.

The chain employs TRBV5-1 and TRBJ2-1; 9 bases align to TRBD1. Per germline, CDR1 SGHRS and CDR2 YFSETQ. The CDR3 has 12 amino acids. The V gene end was trimmed by 4 bases and the J gene end by 8 bases; junction bases not matched to a gene: 1. The CDR3 coding sequence is TGCGCCAGCAGCCGGGACAGGGATGAGCAGTTCTTC. Protein: CASSRDRDEQFF.

This clone was seen a single time. The chain employs TRBV5-8 and TRBJ1-5, with 8 bases fitting TRBD1. CDR1 and CDR2 (germline): SGHTS, YDEGEE. With V trimmed by 0 bases and J by 2 bases, 4 bases remained unmatched. This CDR3 has 16 amino acids. As DNA, the CDR3 is TGTGCCAGCAGCTTGGGACAGGGGATGCGCAATCAGCCCCAGCATTTT. This gives the protein CASSLGQGMRNQPQHF.

The chain has TRBV9 and TRBJ2-5, with D maybe TRBD1 (6 bases). This CDR3 is built from 15 residues. V was shortened by 3 bases and J by 1 base, with 13 bases between the two germline ends. Per the germline V gene, CDR1 is SGDLS and CDR2 is YYNGEE. The CDR3 loop is CASSGQAAIQETQYF. The CDR3 region has the DNA TGTGCCAGCAGCGGACAGGCGGCGATCCAAGAGACCCAGTACTTC.

This sequence joins TRBV14 and TRBJ2-1; TRBD2 agrees at 7 bases. The CDR3 consists of 16 residues. The germline gives CDR1 SGHDN, CDR2 FVKESK. Trimming at V came to 5 bases and at J to 0 bases, leaving 7 bases not matched to a gene. CDR3 in DNA: TGTGCCAGCAGCGGGGCTAGCGGTACCTCCTACAATGAGCAGTTCTTC. Its protein is CASSGASGTSYNEQFF.

The CDR3 sequence is CASRRGSTYNEQFF. As DNA, the CDR3 is TGTGCCAGCAGGCGCGGGTCAACCTACAATGAGCAGTTCTTC. The chain combines TRBV7-8 with TRBJ2-1; D is possibly TRBD2 (5 bases). The CDR3 is 14 residues long. CDR1 and CDR2 from the germline V gene are SGHVS and FQNEAQ. The germline V and J ends were trimmed by 6 bases and 2 bases, with 11 bases remaining between them.

This clone was counted once. This chain uses TRBV2 with TRBJ1-5; D uncertain. Germline V CDR1 and CDR2: SNHLY, FYNNEI. The V gene lost 4 bases and the J gene lost 7 bases, with 11 bases spanning the gap. The CDR3 has 13 residues. The CDR3 protein is CASSGPSGQPQHF. The CDR3 DNA reads as TGTGCCAGCAGTGGTCCCTCGGGGCAGCCCCAGCATTTT.